This TCR beta chain was obtained from a study of OX40 agonist ivuxolimab in advanced cancers. Measured with immunoSEQ multiplex PCR; TCRdb has only the in-frame clones, and not every one. The profile shows some 74,000 clones, under 85% of them singletons. The length of the CDR3 is 17 residues. Deletions cut 4 bases from V and 0 bases from J, with 13 bases between. CDR1 SGHTA and CDR2 FQGNSA come from the germline V gene. Broader study findings: At 0.1 to 3.0 mg/kg, CD4+ and CD8+ blood T cells expanded clonally by week 6. The average count of expanded clones was higher among CD8+ T cells than among CD4+.

Comments on this clone: Its antigen remains unknown.

Baseline, cycle 4 day 1, and cycle 7 day 1 were the blood sampling points. This sequence was found in an adult with an advanced solid tumor such as melanoma, head and neck, liver or kidney cancer. The sample was CD4+ or CD8+ T cells sorted from blood, taken in a trial of the OX40 agonist ivuxolimab. The rearrangement links TRBV7-2 to TRBJ2-6, with D possibly TRBD1 on 6 matching bases. CDR3 in DNA: TGTGCCAGCAGCTATGGACAGCGAATCTCTGGGGCCAACGTCCTGACTTTC. Its protein product is CASSYGQRISGANVLTF.